This entry concerns a single T cell receptor beta chain. The target antigen is unknown. The PCR was carried out with 60 Vbeta primers and 13 Jbeta primers. The table came from immunoSEQ multiplex PCR; TCRdb's copy has only in-frame clones and leaves some out. The sample holds nearly 200,000 clones, 70% to 85% seen once. This entry comes from a study of cytomegalovirus exposure and HLA in healthy donors. Overall study findings and caveats: Earlier results showed most TCR beta V segments being productive about 87% or about 30% of the time.

Trimming took 0 bases from V and 2 from J; bases not matched to a gene: 4. Germline V gives CDR1 SGHRS, CDR2 YFSETQ. There are 17 residues in the CDR3. The sequencing sample was made of PBMCs. The J gene is TRBJ2-5, the V gene TRBV5-1; the match to TRBD2 covers 13 bases. The receptor was isolated from a boy aged 2 to 10 in good health and CMV-seronegative. This chain's CDR3 is CASSLGGLAGVQETQYF. The CDR3 DNA reads as TGCGCCAGCAGCTTGGGAGGACTAGCGGGGGTACAAGAGACCCAGTACTTC.